Below, 15 T cell receptor beta chains from the same sample are listed, as sequenced in a study of T-cell reconstitution after alpha-beta-depleted transplantation in children. Unique molecular identifiers were incorporated into the prepared TCRbeta library. TCRdb used MiXCR to reprocess the PCR reads, holding one entry per CDR3 protein. This table holds about 870,000 distinct CDR3 sequences, approximately 15% found once. The specimen was PBMCs, mostly from graft donor cells, collected 360 days after TCRalphabeta/CD19-depleted stem cell transplant. The receptors shown here come from a male patient younger than 18 who had a stem cell transplant for acute lymphoblastic leukemia, so the T cells may come from the graft donor.

This clonotype was detected a few times. V and J are TRBV7-2 and TRBJ2-1, with 8 bases aligning to TRBD2. Looked up from germline, CDR1 is SGHTA and CDR2 is FQGNSA. With 5 bases clipped from V and 10 bases from J, the junction kept 13 bases outside the gene matches. This CDR3 has 15 residues. CDR3 bases: TGTGCCAGCAGCGGAACCGGGACTAGATCTTTCGAGCAGTTCTTC. It translates to CASSGTGTRSFEQFF. The full variable domain, in which reference TRBV7-2 and TRBJ2-1 provide the parts outside the CDR3, is GAGVSQSPSNKVTEKGKDVELRCDPISGHTALYWYRQSLGQGLEFLIYFQGNSAPDKSGLPSDRFSAERTGGSVSTLTIQRTQQEDSAVYLCASSGTGTRSFEQFFGPGTRLTVL.

The chain recombines TRBV5-1 with TRBJ2-1; D is undetermined. Germline values: CDR1 SGHRS, CDR2 YFSETQ. V lost 0 bases and J 8 bases, leaving 12 bases between the germline ends. There are 14 residues in the CDR3. For the CDR3, the DNA is TGCGCCAGCAGCTTGGACCCGTTTGTGGATGAGCAGTTCTTC. Translated: CASSLDPFVDEQFF.

A few counts support this clonotype. This chain uses TRBV12-3 or TRBV12-4 with TRBJ2-1; D gene unclear. Trimming stripped 0 bases from V and 10 bases from J, with 10 bases between. The CDR3 loop spans 13 amino acids. CDR3 residues: CASSLAAPGEQFF. The CDR3, as DNA: TGTGCCAGCAGTTTAGCGGCCCCTGGGGAGCAGTTCTTC.

This clonotype was observed at least ten times. The rearrangement joins TRBV5-5 to TRBJ1-6, with D unresolved. The V and J ends lost 2 bases and 5 bases respectively, with 11 bases between them. CDR1 and CDR2 from the germline V gene are SGHKS and YYEKEE (reference sequence). This CDR3 spans 15 amino acids. CDR3 DNA: TGTGCCAGCAGCTTAAGGACGCTGCATAATTCACCCCTCCACTTT. This encodes CASSLRTLHNSPLHF.

In this sample, this clonotype turned up many times. V gene TRBV5-1 combines with J gene TRBJ2-7; TRBD2 agrees at 14 bases. Per germline, CDR1 SGHRS and CDR2 YFSETQ. The CDR3 loop spans 15 amino acids. The trim removed 3 bases at V and 6 bases at J, leaving 5 bases unmatched. The CDR3 sequence: CASSSGLAGVGEQYF. CDR3 coding DNA: TGCGCCAGCAGCTCGGGACTAGCGGGAGTCGGCGAGCAGTACTTC.

The V call is TRBV12-3 or TRBV12-4, the J call TRBJ2-1, with a possible D match to TRBD2 (5 bases). CDR3 length equals 14 residues. V was cut by 3 bases and J by 12 bases, with 18 bases left in between. CDR3 loop: CASSFVGAPDRQFF. The CDR3 nucleotides read TGTGCCAGCAGTTTTGTGGGAGCCCCCGATAGGCAGTTCTTC.

The V call is TRBV7-9, the J call TRBJ2-1, with no clear D. Germline V CDR1 and CDR2: SEHNR, FQNEAQ (reference sequence). There are 15 residues in the CDR3. Trimming cost V 4 bases and J 2 bases, with 12 bases left between them. CDR3 in amino acids: CASSSTLPAYNEQFF. The DNA for the CDR3 is TGTGCCAGCAGCTCGACGCTCCCGGCCTACAATGAGCAGTTCTTC.

V usage is TRBV20-1 and J usage is TRBJ2-7, with D perhaps being TRBD1 or TRBD2 (5 bases each). V lost 6 bases, J lost 3 bases, and 18 bases lay in between. The CDR3 is made up of 14 amino acids. Germline-derived CDR1 and CDR2 are DFQATT and SNEGSKA (reference sequence). The CDR3 bases are TGCAGTGCCAAAGGGACCTCGGGAAACTACGAGCAGTACTTC. Translated, it gives CSAKGTSGNYEQYF.

This clonotype has just a few counts. The chain recombines TRBV6-5 with TRBJ1-4; possibly TRBD1 for D (6 bases). In germline, CDR1 is MNHEY, CDR2 SVGAGI. CDR3 length equals 13 residues. The V end was cut by 3 bases, the J end by 7 bases, with 9 bases between. The CDR3 DNA reads as TGTGCCAGCAGTTATAAGGGGGGTGAAAAACTGTTTTTT. Translating gives CASSYKGGEKLFF.

A few counts support this clonotype. The chain is built from TRBV15 and TRBJ1-5, with 7 bases lining up with TRBD1. Per the germline V gene, CDR1 is LNHNV and CDR2 is YYDKDF (reference sequence). This CDR3 has 13 residues. Losses at the gene ends were 5 bases for V and 7 bases for J; bases not matched to a gene: 5. CDR3 sequence reads: CATSPDRVQPQHF. The CDR3 DNA sequence: TGTGCCACCAGCCCAGACAGGGTCCAGCCCCAGCATTTT.

This clonotype was seen a few times. The chain couples TRBV18 to TRBJ2-2, with 8 positions matching TRBD2. Trimming at V came to 8 bases and at J to 6 bases, leaving 8 bases not matched to a gene. The CDR3 is made up of 14 amino acids. Germline V gene data show CDR1 as KGHSH and CDR2 as LQKENI. CDR3 in amino acids: CASVAGTQAGELFF. Here the CDR3 DNA reads TGTGCCAGCGTAGCGGGGACTCAAGCCGGGGAGCTGTTTTTT.

Only a few counts were recorded for this clonotype. V and J are TRBV12-3 or TRBV12-4 and TRBJ2-7, with 8 positions matching TRBD2. The J segment lost 2 bases and the V segment lost 5 bases, leaving 5 bases of the junction unmatched. This CDR3 region has 14 residues. The CDR3, as DNA: TGTGCCAGCAGTCCGCGGGGGGCGCCCTACGAGCAGTACTTC. This codes for CASSPRGAPYEQYF.

This clonotype turned up a few times. The chain joins TRBV15 to TRBJ2-1, with D unclear. Between the trimmed V and J ends, which lost 3 bases and 7 bases, there was a span of 16 bases. CDR3 length: 15 amino acids. Germline V gene sequence: CDR1 LNHNV, CDR2 YYDKDF (reference sequence). The CDR3, as DNA: TGTGCCACCAGCAGCCAAGACAATCCCCAAAATGAGCAGTTCTTC. It codes for CATSSQDNPQNEQFF.

V usage is TRBV7-6 and J usage is TRBJ2-2; unclear D gene. Germline V gene data show CDR1 as SGHVS and CDR2 as FNYEAQ. Trimming pared 1 base from V and 7 bases from J, leaving 7 bases between. The CDR3 has 13 residues. CDR3 protein: CASSLVNHGELFF. CDR3 DNA: TGTGCCAGCAGCTTAGTGAATCACGGGGAGCTGTTTTTT.

This clonotype appeared a few times. V usage is TRBV15 and J usage is TRBJ1-5; no reliable D call. Germline CDR1 is LNHNV and CDR2 is YYDKDF (reference sequence). The V end lost 0 bases, the J end lost 10 bases, and 10 bases lay between the germline ends. The CDR3 is 13 amino acids. CDR3 in amino acids: CATSREGERPQHF. The CDR3 nucleotides are TGTGCCACCAGCAGAGAGGGTGAACGTCCCCAGCATTTT.